This entry lists 25 T cell receptor beta chains sequenced from one sample in a study of T-cell memory formation after mild COVID-19 (dated by TCRdb to the early 2020s). The receptor library was made with 5' RACE. The listed sequencing device is Illumina NovaSeq 6000. The public sequencing data were trimmed at Q25 with fastp and processed into clonotypes with MiXCR by TCRdb, which kept only in-frame beta chains. Rows are combined by CDR3 protein, so each entry shows the most common genes and DNA. The sample contains 90,000 to 120,000 distinct CDR3 sequences, approximately 15% of them found a single time. The ten largest clones add up to 35% to 40% of the sample. Sequenced: PBMCs or a T cell subset sorted from them (not recorded which). These receptors all stem from a man younger than 30 who had mild COVID-19 (a few samples of this study predate the infection). The sample titles of this study are shuffled in the database, so cell type and time point are left out; the donor was told from shared clones.

The chain combines TRBV6-2 or TRBV6-3 with TRBJ1-5; 8 bases line up with TRBD1. Germline loops: CDR1 MNHEY, CDR2 SVGEGT. The CDR3 totals 13 residues. The V and J ends lost 3 bases and 7 bases, in that order; junction bases with no gene match: 2. This CDR3 is CASSYNRGQPQHF. DNA for the CDR3: TGTGCCAGCAGTTATAACAGGGGGCAGCCCCAGCATTTT.

This clonotype was seen a few times. J is TRBJ2-2 and V is TRBV20-1; D unresolved. CDR1 is DFQATT, CDR2 SNEGSKA, per germline (reference sequence). The V end was cut by 3 bases, the J end by 0 bases, with 11 bases between. The CDR3 is 15 amino acids. In DNA form, the CDR3 reads TGCAGTGCTAGGTCGCGGAACGCGAACACCGGGGAGCTGTTTTTT. It translates to CSARSRNANTGELFF.

This clonotype has just a few counts. The chain recombines TRBV20-1 with TRBJ1-1; D is possibly TRBD1 (5 bases). CDR3 length: 13 residues. Trimming pared 1 base from V and 4 bases from J, leaving 10 bases between. In germline, CDR1 is DFQATT, CDR2 SNEGSKA (reference sequence). This chain's CDR3 is CSARGGRGTEAFF. As DNA, the CDR3 is TGCAGTGCTAGAGGTGGGAGGGGCACTGAAGCTTTCTTT.

There are a few counts of this clonotype. The chain combines TRBV4-3 with TRBJ2-7; TRBD1 is a possible D gene (6 bases). V dropped 5 bases and J dropped 2 bases, with 19 bases sitting between them. This CDR3 comprises 16 residues. The germline V gene has CDR1 LGHNA and CDR2 YSLEER. The CDR3 nucleotides read TGCGCCAGCAGCTCCGCCGGGACACAGCGTCCCTACGAGCAGTACTTC. Translation gives CASSSAGTQRPYEQYF.

The chain uses TRBV29-1 and TRBJ2-5; no clear D gene. This CDR3 spans 13 amino acids. The germline V and J ends were trimmed by 0 bases and 5 bases, with 10 bases remaining between them. In germline, CDR1 is SQVTM, CDR2 ANQGSEA. In nucleotides, the CDR3 is TGCAGCGTTGAAGAGGTCCCAGCGGAGACCCAGTACTTC. This sequence encodes CSVEEVPAETQYF. Full variable domain (missing parts from reference TRBV29-1 and TRBJ2-5): SAVISQKPSRDICQRGTSLTIQCQVDSQVTMMFWYRQQPGQSLTLIATANQGSEATYESGFVIDKFPISRPNLTFSTLTVSNMSPEDSSIYLCSVEEVPAETQYFGPGTRLLVL.

The gene calls are TRBV29-1 and TRBJ2-5; D unclear. CDR3 size: 14 residues. V lost 3 bases and J 4 bases, leaving 15 bases between the germline ends. Germline V gives CDR1 SQVTM, CDR2 ANQGSEA. CDR3: CSVDQRPKGETQYF. The CDR3 DNA reads as TGCAGCGTTGATCAACGCCCGAAGGGAGAGACCCAGTACTTC. Based on the CDR3 plus reference TRBV29-1 and TRBJ2-5, the full variable domain is SAVISQKPSRDICQRGTSLTIQCQVDSQVTMMFWYRQQPGQSLTLIATANQGSEATYESGFVIDKFPISRPNLTFSTLTVSNMSPEDSSIYLCSVDQRPKGETQYFGPGTRLLVL.

This clonotype was counted ten times or more. V usage is TRBV12-3 or TRBV12-4 and J usage is TRBJ2-7; TRBD1 might be the D (5 bases). Deletions cut 6 bases from V and 0 bases from J, with 18 bases between. This CDR3 contains 16 residues. CDR3 nucleotides: TGTGCCAGCAGGAGATCGTTGGGGCAGGTCTCCTACGAGCAGTACTTC. Encoded protein: CASRRSLGQVSYEQYF.

The V call is TRBV4-3, the J call TRBJ1-5, with no clear D. CDR1 and CDR2 (germline): LGHNA, YSLEER. CDR3 length: 14 amino acids. The V end lost 1 base, the J end lost 7 bases, and 11 bases lay between the germline ends. DNA for the CDR3: TGCGCCAGCAGCCAAGGCCTGGTAGGGCAGCCCCAGCATTTT. This codes for CASSQGLVGQPQHF.

This clonotype is labeled large. CDR3 nucleotide sequence: TGCGCCAGCAGCCAAGAAACTAGCGGGGGGTACAATGAGCAGTTCTTC. Its protein is CASSQETSGGYNEQFF. The V and J genes are TRBV4-3 and TRBJ2-1; TRBD2 matches at 12 bases. V shed 0 bases and J 4 bases; nucleotides not matched to a gene: 1. Germline V gene data show CDR1 as LGHNA and CDR2 as YSLEER. The CDR3 length is 16 residues.

This clonotype was seen a few times. This chain uses TRBV4-3 with TRBJ2-2, with D possibly being TRBD2 (5 bases). Germline CDR1 and CDR2: LGHNA and YSLEER. V lost 6 bases and J lost 7, with 15 bases in between. The CDR3 runs to 14 residues. The CDR3 region is CASRSGSRNGELFF. As DNA, the CDR3 is TGCGCCAGCAGGTCGGGAAGCCGGAACGGGGAGCTGTTTTTT.

The CDR3 protein is CASSFAGQAANYGYTF. CDR3 DNA: TGTGCCAGCAGCTTCGCCGGACAAGCAGCTAACTATGGCTACACCTTC. This chain links TRBV7-4 with TRBJ1-2; perhaps TRBD1 as D (5 bases). The CDR3 sequence is 16 residues long. V was pared by 3 bases and J by 0 bases, with 14 bases between. Germline CDR1 SGHVT, CDR2 SQSDAQ.

This clonotype was seen a handful of times. J is TRBJ2-5 and V is TRBV11-2, with 15 bases aligning to TRBD2. The CDR3 spans 18 residues. Trimming at V came to 3 bases and at J to 1 base, leaving 6 bases not matched to a gene. CDR1 is SGHAT and CDR2 is FQNNGV in the germline V gene. The chain's CDR3 is CASSLGTSGGTAQETQYF. The CDR3 DNA reads as TGTGCCAGCAGCTTGGGGACTAGCGGGGGGACCGCCCAAGAGACCCAGTACTTC.

This chain connects TRBV6-5 to TRBJ1-4, with 12 bases lining up with TRBD1. Losses at the gene ends were 6 bases for V and 2 bases for J; bases not matched to a gene: 1. The germline gives CDR1 MNHEY, CDR2 SVGAGI. This CDR3 has 15 amino acids. The CDR3 loop is CASRGTGGTNEKLFF. As DNA, the CDR3 is TGTGCCAGCAGGGGGACAGGGGGCACTAATGAAAAACTGTTTTTT.

V and J are TRBV29-1 and TRBJ2-1; no definite D call. Between the trimmed V and J ends, which lost 2 bases and 6 bases, there was a span of 8 bases. Germline-derived CDR1 and CDR2 are SQVTM and ANQGSEA. CDR3 size: 12 residues. As DNA, the CDR3 is TGCAGCGTTGAACCCCTAGGCAATGAGCAGTTCTTC. Encoded protein: CSVEPLGNEQFF.

This clonotype has just one count. The chain employs TRBV13 and TRBJ1-1; D may be TRBD1 (5 bases). Trimming removed 5 bases at V and 6 bases at J, with 10 bases between. Germline CDR1 is PRHDT and CDR2 is FYEKMQ (reference sequence). The CDR3 spans 12 residues. CDR3 nucleotides: TGTGCCAGCAGCGTAGAGGGGTCTGAAGCTTTCTTT. It encodes CASSVEGSEAFF.

This clonotype showed up many times. The chain employs TRBV4-3 and TRBJ2-1, with D perhaps given as TRBD1 or TRBD2 (5 bases each). The V gene's germline CDR1 is LGHNA and CDR2 YSLEER. There are 13 residues in the CDR3. Trimming removed 4 bases from V and 7 bases from J, with 11 bases in between. CDR3 region: CASSRGTPNEQFF. CDR3 DNA: TGCGCCAGCAGCCGTGGGACCCCGAATGAGCAGTTCTTC.

This clonotype was detected ten times or more. V and J are TRBV6-6 and TRBJ2-3, with TRBD1 identical over 9 bases. CDR3 length: 16 residues. V shed 0 bases and J 4 bases; nucleotides not matched to a gene: 5. Germline V gene lookup returns CDR1 MNHNY and CDR2 SVGAGI (reference sequence). The CDR3 DNA is TGTGCCAGCAGTTACTCGAGGGACAGGGTCTCAGATACGCAGTATTTT. Amino acids: CASSYSRDRVSDTQYF.

The V and J genes are TRBV11-1 and TRBJ2-1, with TRBD2 identical over 12 bases. The CDR3 is made up of 16 amino acids. Germline V gene data show CDR1 as SGHAT and CDR2 as FQDESV (reference sequence). V was clipped by 3 bases and J by 10 bases; unmatched bases: 10. The CDR3 spells CASSLTSGGLPLEQFF. In nucleotides, the CDR3 is TGTGCCAGCAGCTTGACTAGCGGGGGCCTCCCGTTGGAGCAGTTCTTC.

This chain links TRBV4-1 with TRBJ1-1, with D hard to call. Trimming left V 2 bases short and J 5 bases short, with 6 bases between. Germline V gives CDR1 MGHRA, CDR2 YSYEKL. The CDR3 runs 12 residues. This CDR3 reads CASSQFGTEAFF. DNA for the CDR3: TGCGCCAGCAGCCAATTCGGTACTGAAGCTTTCTTT.

This clonotype came up a few times. The rearrangement links TRBV4-2 to TRBJ2-7, with D tentatively TRBD1 (5 bases). The CDR3 runs to 14 residues. V was pared by 0 bases and J by 3 bases, with 9 bases between. Germline V CDR1 and CDR2: LGHNA, YNFKEQ. CDR3 region: CASSQDLDSYEQYV. In nucleotides, the CDR3 is TGTGCCAGCAGCCAAGATTTAGACAGCTACGAGCAGTACGTC.

This clonotype was counted between two and nine times. J is TRBJ2-4 and V is TRBV5-6; TRBD2 might be the D (6 bases). This CDR3 comprises 12 residues. V was pared by 4 bases and J by 7 bases, with 9 bases between. The germline gives CDR1 SGHDT, CDR2 YYEEEE. The DNA for the CDR3 is TGTGCCAGCAGCCCTCGGGGGAACATTCAGTACTTC. Its translation is CASSPRGNIQYF.

This clonotype was counted between two and nine times. The genes are TRBV20-1 and TRBJ2-3; 10 nucleotides align to TRBD2. V lost 5 bases and J lost 2; bases outside the gene matches: 13. The CDR3 is made up of 17 amino acids. Germline V gives CDR1 DFQATT, CDR2 SNEGSKA (reference sequence). CDR3 coding DNA: TGCAGTGCTGGATCGCCTCGTAGCGGGGGGCCCACAGATACGCAGTATTTT. Its protein product is CSAGSPRSGGPTDTQYF.

V usage is TRBV30 and J usage is TRBJ2-7; 7 nucleotides agree with TRBD1. The CDR3 has 12 residues. Looked up from germline, CDR1 is GTSNPN and CDR2 is SVGIG (reference sequence). V gave up 5 bases and J gave up 5 bases; unmatched junction bases: 6. CDR3 DNA sequence: TGTGCCTGGGCCGACAGGGTCGACGAGCAGTACTTC. This codes for CAWADRVDEQYF.

The rearrangement uses TRBV5-4 and TRBJ2-6; a possible D gene is TRBD2 (5 bases). V lost 1 base and J lost 2, with 7 bases in between. From germline, CDR1 is SGHNT and CDR2 YYREEE (reference sequence). The CDR3 totals 15 residues. For the CDR3, the DNA is TGTGCCAGCAGCTTGTGGGGAGCTGGGGCCAACGTCCTGACTTTC. Protein sequence: CASSLWGAGANVLTF.

The chain combines TRBV5-1 with TRBJ2-4, with unresolved D. Germline loops: CDR1 SGHRS, CDR2 YFSETQ. Trimming removed 1 base at V and 6 bases at J, with 11 bases between. This CDR3 is built from 14 residues. CDR3 amino acids: CASSLHLGRNIQYF. The CDR3 DNA reads as TGCGCCAGCAGCTTGCATCTCGGCAGAAACATTCAGTACTTC.